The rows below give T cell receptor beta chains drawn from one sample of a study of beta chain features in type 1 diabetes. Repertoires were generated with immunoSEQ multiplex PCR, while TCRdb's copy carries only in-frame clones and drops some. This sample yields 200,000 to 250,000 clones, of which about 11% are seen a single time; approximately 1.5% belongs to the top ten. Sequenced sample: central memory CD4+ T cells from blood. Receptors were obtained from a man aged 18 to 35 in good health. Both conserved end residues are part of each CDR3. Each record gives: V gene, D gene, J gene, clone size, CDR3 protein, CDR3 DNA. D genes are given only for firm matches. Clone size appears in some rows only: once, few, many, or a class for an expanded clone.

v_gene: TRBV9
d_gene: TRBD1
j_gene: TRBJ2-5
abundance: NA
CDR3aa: CASSGGTGWWETQYF
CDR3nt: TGTGCCAGCAGCGGCGGGACAGGGTGGTGGGAGACCCAGTACTTC

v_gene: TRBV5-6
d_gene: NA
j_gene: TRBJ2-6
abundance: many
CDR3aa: CASSLVLTNVLTF
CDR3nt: TGTGCCAGCAGCTTGGTTTTAACCAACGTCCTGACTTTC

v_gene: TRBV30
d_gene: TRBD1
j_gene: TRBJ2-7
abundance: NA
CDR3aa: CAWSGVGLGGARWEQYF
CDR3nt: TGTGCCTGGTCAGGCGTGGGGTTAGGGGGCGCAAGGTGGGAGCAGTACTTC

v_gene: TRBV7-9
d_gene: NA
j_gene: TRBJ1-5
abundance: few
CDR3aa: CASSLGRSGDQPQHF
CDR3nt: TGTGCCAGCAGCTTAGGACGCTCAGGGGATCAGCCCCAGCATTTT

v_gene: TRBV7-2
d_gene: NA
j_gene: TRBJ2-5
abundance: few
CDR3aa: CASTPFQGRETQYF
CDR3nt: TGTGCCAGCACCCCCTTCCAAGGAAGAGAGACCCAGTACTTC

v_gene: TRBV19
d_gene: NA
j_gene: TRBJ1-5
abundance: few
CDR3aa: CASSIGRSNQPQHF
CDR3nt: TGTGCCAGTAGTATCGGGCGGAGCAATCAGCCCCAGCATTTT

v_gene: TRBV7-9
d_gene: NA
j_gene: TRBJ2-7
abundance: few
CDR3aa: CASSSGARQYF
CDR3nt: TGTGCCAGCAGTTCAGGGGCTCGGCAGTACTTC

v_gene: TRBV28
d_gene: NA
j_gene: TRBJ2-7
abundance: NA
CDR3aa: CASSDPIGRREQYF
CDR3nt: TGTGCCAGCAGTGACCCCATCGGACGGCGAGAGCAGTACTTC

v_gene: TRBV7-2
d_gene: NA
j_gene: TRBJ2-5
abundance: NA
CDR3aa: CASSLDPGQETQYF
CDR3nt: TGTGCCAGCAGCTTAGATCCAGGCCAAGAGACCCAGTACTTC

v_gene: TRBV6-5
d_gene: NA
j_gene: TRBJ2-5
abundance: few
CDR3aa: CASSYWGGGQETQYF
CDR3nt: TGTGCCAGCAGTTATTGGGGGGGCGGCCAGGAGACCCAGTACTTC

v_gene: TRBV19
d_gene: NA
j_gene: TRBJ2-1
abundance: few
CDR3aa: CASSSLAGAISYNEQFF
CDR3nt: TGTGCCAGTAGTAGCCTCGCGGGGGCTATCTCCTACAATGAGCAGTTCTTC

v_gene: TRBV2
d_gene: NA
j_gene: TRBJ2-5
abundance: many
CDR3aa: CASTSRETQYF
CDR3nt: TGTGCCAGCACTAGCCGGGAGACCCAGTACTTC

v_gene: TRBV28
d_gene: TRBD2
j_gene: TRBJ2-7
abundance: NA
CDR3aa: CASTSGLGEQYF
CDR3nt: TGTGCCAGCACTAGCGGCTTGGGGGAGCAGTACTTC

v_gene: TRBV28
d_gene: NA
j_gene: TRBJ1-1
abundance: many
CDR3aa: CASNLPVGGTEAFF
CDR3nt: TGTGCCAGCAACCTCCCCGTTGGTGGCACTGAAGCTTTCTTT

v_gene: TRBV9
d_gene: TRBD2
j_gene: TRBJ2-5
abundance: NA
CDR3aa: CASSAPSGFQETQYF
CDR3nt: TGTGCCAGCAGCGCCCCTAGCGGTTTCCAAGAGACCCAGTACTTC

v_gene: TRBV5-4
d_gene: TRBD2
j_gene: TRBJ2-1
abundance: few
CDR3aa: CASSSTSGGRGNEQFF
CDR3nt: TGTGCCAGCAGCTCGACTAGCGGGGGCCGAGGGAATGAGCAGTTCTTC

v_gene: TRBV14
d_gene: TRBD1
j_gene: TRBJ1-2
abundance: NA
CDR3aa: CASSRRTGGIYGYTF
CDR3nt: TGTGCCAGCAGCCGGAGGACAGGGGGAATCTATGGCTACACCTTC

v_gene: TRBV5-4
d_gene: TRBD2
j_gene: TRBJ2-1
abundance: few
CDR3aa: CASSLKVRLAGPGNEQFF
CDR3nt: TGTGCCAGCAGCTTGAAAGTCAGACTAGCGGGACCCGGCAATGAGCAGTTCTTC

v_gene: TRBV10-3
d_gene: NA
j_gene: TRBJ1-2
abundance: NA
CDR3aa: CAISLDTRRYGYTF
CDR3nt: TGTGCCATCAGCCTCGACACACGCCGCTATGGCTACACCTTC

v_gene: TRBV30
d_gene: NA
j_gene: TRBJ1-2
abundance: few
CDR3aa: CAWSVQFNSGYTF
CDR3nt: TGTGCCTGGAGTGTACAGTTCAACAGTGGCTACACCTTC

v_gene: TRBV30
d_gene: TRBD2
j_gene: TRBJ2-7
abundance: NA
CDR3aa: CALLAGEFEQYF
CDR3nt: TGTGCTTTACTAGCGGGAGAATTCGAGCAGTACTTC

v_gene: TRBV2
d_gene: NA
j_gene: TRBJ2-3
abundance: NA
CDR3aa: CASAYSLDTQYF
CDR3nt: TGTGCCAGCGCCTACAGTTTGGATACGCAGTATTTT

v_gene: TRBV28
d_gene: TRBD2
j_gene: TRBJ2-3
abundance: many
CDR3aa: CASVSGRGGADTQYF
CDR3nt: TGTGCCAGCGTAAGCGGGAGGGGAGGAGCAGATACGCAGTATTTT

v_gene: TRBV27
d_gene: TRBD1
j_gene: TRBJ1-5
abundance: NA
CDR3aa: CASSPRQGRTSNQPQHF
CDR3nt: TGTGCCAGCAGTCCCCGACAGGGAAGGACTAGCAATCAGCCCCAGCATTTT

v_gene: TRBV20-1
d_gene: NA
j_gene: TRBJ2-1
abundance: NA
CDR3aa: CSARWYNEQFF
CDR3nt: TGCAGTGCTAGATGGTACAATGAGCAGTTCTTC

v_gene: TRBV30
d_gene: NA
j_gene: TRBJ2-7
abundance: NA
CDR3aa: CAWGVHYEQYF
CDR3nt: TGTGCCTGGGGGGTTCACTACGAGCAGTACTTC

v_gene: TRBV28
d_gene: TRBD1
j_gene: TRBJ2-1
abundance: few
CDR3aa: CASSEGDSFNEQFF
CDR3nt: TGTGCCAGCAGTGAGGGGGACAGCTTTAATGAGCAGTTCTTC

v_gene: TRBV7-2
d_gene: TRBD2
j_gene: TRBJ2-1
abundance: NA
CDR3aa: CASSFTSATYNEQFF
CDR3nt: TGTGCCAGCAGCTTTACTAGCGCAACCTACAATGAGCAGTTCTTC

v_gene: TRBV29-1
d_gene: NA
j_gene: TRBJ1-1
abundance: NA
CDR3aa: CTGQSESAEAFF
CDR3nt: TGCACCGGACAGTCAGAAAGCGCTGAAGCTTTCTTT

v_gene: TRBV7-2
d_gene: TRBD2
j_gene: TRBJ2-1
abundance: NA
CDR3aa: CASSYPSGRAGEQFF
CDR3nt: TGTGCCAGCAGCTACCCTAGCGGGAGGGCCGGTGAGCAGTTCTTC

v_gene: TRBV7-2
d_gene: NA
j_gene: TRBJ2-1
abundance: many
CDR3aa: CASSLTARTYNEQFF
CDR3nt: TGTGCCAGCAGCTTAACGGCGCGAACGTACAATGAGCAGTTCTTC

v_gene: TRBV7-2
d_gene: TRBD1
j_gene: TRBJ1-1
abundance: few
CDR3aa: CASSPRQGFNTEAFF
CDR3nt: TGTGCCAGCAGCCCCAGACAGGGTTTCAACACTGAAGCTTTCTTT

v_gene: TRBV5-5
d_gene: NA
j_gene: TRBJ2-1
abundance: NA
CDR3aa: CASSLVGAGADEQFF
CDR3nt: TGTGCCAGCAGCTTGGTGGGGGCAGGGGCAGATGAGCAGTTCTTC

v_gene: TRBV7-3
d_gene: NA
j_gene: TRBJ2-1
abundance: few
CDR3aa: CASSLTVVSYNEQFF
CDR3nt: TGTGCCAGCAGCTTAACGGTGGTATCCTACAATGAGCAGTTCTTC

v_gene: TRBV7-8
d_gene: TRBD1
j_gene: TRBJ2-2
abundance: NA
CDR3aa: CASSSQGAPSTGELFF
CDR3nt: TGTGCCAGCAGCTCCCAGGGGGCTCCGAGCACCGGGGAGCTGTTTTTT

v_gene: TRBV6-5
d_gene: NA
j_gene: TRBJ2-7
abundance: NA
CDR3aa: CASRNQQLYEQYF
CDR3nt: TGTGCCAGCCGAAATCAACAGCTCTACGAGCAGTACTTC

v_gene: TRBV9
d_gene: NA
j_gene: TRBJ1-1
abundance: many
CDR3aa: CASSERDMNTEAFF
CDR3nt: TGTGCCAGCAGCGAAAGGGACATGAACACTGAAGCTTTCTTT

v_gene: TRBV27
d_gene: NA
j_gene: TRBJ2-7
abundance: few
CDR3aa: CASSPYRGTYEQYF
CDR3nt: TGTGCCAGCAGTCCATACCGGGGTACCTACGAGCAGTACTTC

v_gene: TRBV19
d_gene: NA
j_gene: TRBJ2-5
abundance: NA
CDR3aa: CASSSRTLPQETQYF
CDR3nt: TGTGCCAGTAGTTCTCGGACATTACCCCAAGAGACCCAGTACTTC

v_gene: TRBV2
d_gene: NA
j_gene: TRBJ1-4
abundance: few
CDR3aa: CASSAGRTTNEKLFF
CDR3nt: TGTGCCAGCAGTGCTGGTCGGACGACTAATGAAAAACTGTTTTTT

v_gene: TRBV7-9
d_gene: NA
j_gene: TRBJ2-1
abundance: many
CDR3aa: CASSLDGSEQFF
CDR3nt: TGTGCCAGCAGCTTAGACGGGAGTGAGCAGTTCTTC

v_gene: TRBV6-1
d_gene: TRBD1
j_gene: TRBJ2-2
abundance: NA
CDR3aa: CASSGQGAGELFF
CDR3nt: TGTGCCAGCAGTGGACAGGGGGCCGGGGAGCTGTTTTTT

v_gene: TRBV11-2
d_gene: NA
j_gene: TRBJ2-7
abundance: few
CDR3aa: CASSLVEGGAYEQYF
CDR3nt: TGTGCCAGCAGCTTAGTAGAGGGCGGAGCCTACGAGCAGTACTTC

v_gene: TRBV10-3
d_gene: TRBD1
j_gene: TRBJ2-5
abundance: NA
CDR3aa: CAISEDRGEETQYF
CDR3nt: TGTGCCATCAGTGAAGACAGGGGTGAAGAGACCCAGTACTTC

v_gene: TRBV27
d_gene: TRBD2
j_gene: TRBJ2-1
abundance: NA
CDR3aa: CASSRLAGGVWNEQFF
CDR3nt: TGTGCCAGCAGTAGGCTAGCGGGGGGGGTTTGGAATGAGCAGTTCTTC

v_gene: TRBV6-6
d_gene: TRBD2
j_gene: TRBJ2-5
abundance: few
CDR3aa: CASSLPRGGGETQYF
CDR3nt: TGTGCCAGCAGTTTACCCCGTGGGGGAGGGGAGACCCAGTACTTC